This T cell receptor beta chain was obtained from a study of T cells in localized non-small cell lung cancer. General observations from the study: Greater T cell density in blood accompanied longer overall survival. For the top 100 tumor clones, a median about 57 also appeared in adjacent lung. Sequence data derive from only one tumor region, so heterogeneity remains possible.

As regards this clone: Its cognate antigen is unknown.

CDR1 SGHRS and CDR2 YFSETQ come from the germline V gene. There are 14 residues in the CDR3. The ends were cut back, 0 bases at V and 7 bases at J, with 14 bases in the middle. Libraries were prepared by immunoSEQ multiplex PCR; TCRdb keeps only in-frame clonotypes and omits some of them. The data show 4,000 or so clones, with 34% seen just once and approximately 18% held by the top ten. This TCR was sampled from a man aged 40 to 70 with stage II squamous cell lung carcinoma. This specimen consisted of lung tumor tissue, obtained before any cancer treatment. This rearrangement joins TRBV5-1 to TRBJ2-7; possibly TRBD1 for D (6 bases). The DNA for the CDR3 is TGCGCCAGCAGCTTGGGACAGGTAACGGGAGAGCAGTACTTC. As protein: CASSLGQVTGEQYF.